The next 22 T cell receptor beta chains were all read from a single sample in a study of siplizumab effects on memory and regulatory T cells. Method: immunoSEQ multiplex PCR; TCRdb's copy keeps in-frame clones and lacks some. The table records 70,000 to 95,000 clones, just under 90% of them present only once. Sequenced material: CD4+ T cells sorted from blood. Receptor source: a human donor in good health.

The CDR3 sequence is CASRKQIGENTEAFF. Written as DNA, the CDR3 is TGTGCCAGCAGAAAACAGATTGGGGAGAACACTGAAGCTTTCTTT. The chain links TRBV28 to TRBJ1-1, with D unresolved. The V end was cut by 6 bases, the J end by 1 base, with 15 bases between. The CDR3 length is 15 residues. Germline V gives CDR1 MDHEN, CDR2 SYDVKM.

The chain recombines TRBV19 with TRBJ2-1; 9 nucleotides match TRBD2. CDR3 length equals 14 residues. Germline lookup yields CDR1 LNHDA and CDR2 SQIVND (reference sequence). The V gene end was trimmed by 6 bases and the J gene end by 16 bases; junction bases not matched to a gene: 16. The CDR3 reads CASRYTSGSWRKFF. The DNA of the CDR3 is TGTGCCAGTAGATACACTAGCGGGTCGTGGCGTAAATTCTTC. The whole variable domain, remainder taken from reference TRBV19 and TRBJ2-1, is DGGITQSPKYLFRKEGQNVTLSCEQNLNHDAMYWYRQDPGQGLRLIYYSQIVNDFQKGDIAEGYSVSREKKESFPLTVTSAQKNPTAFYLCASRYTSGSWRKFFGPGTRLTVL.

The V and J genes are TRBV7-2 and TRBJ2-1, with D possibly being TRBD1 or TRBD2 (5 bases each). The CDR3 has 12 amino acids. Germline-derived CDR1 and CDR2 are SGHTA and FQGNSA. V lost 5 bases and J 13 bases, leaving 15 bases between the germline ends. CDR3 amino acids: CASSPGTPLQFF. The CDR3 bases are TGTGCCAGCAGCCCCGGGACGCCACTTCAGTTCTTC. Supplemented by reference TRBV7-2 and TRBJ2-1, the full variable domain reads GAGVSQSPSNKVTEKGKDVELRCDPISGHTALYWYRQSLGQGLEFLIYFQGNSAPDKSGLPSDRFSAERTGGSVSTLTIQRTQQEDSAVYLCASSPGTPLQFFGPGTRLTVL.

V gene TRBV7-9 combines with J gene TRBJ1-1; possibly TRBD1 for D (6 bases). The V gene lost 1 base and the J gene lost 8 bases, with 11 bases spanning the gap. The CDR3 length is 13 residues. Germline CDR1 is SEHNR and CDR2 is FQNEAQ (reference sequence). This CDR3 reads CASSLGQVPEAFF. Written as DNA, the CDR3 is TGTGCCAGCAGCTTAGGACAGGTACCCGAAGCTTTCTTT.

This sequence joins TRBV11-3 and TRBJ2-1; 7 nucleotides agree with TRBD2. The CDR3 consists of 16 residues. CDR1 and CDR2 (germline): SGHNT, YENEEA. J gave up 7 bases and V 4 bases, and 13 bases lay outside the gene matches. The CDR3 DNA follows: TGTGCCAGCAGCTGGCCTTTGGCGGGAGTATCAAATGAGCAGTTCTTC. Translated, it gives CASSWPLAGVSNEQFF.

This rearrangement joins TRBV5-1 to TRBJ2-5, with TRBD1 as a possible D gene (5 bases). The CDR3 covers 16 residues. Trimming took 0 bases from V and 3 from J, leaving 15 bases between them. From germline, CDR1 is SGHRS and CDR2 YFSETQ. The CDR3 nucleotides read TGCGCCAGCAGCTTGGGTAGCCGGACAAAAGAAGAGACCCAGTACTTC. Translation: CASSLGSRTKEETQYF.

The rearrangement uses TRBV6-1 and TRBJ1-5; tentatively, D is TRBD1 (5 bases). Germline V lookup: CDR1 MNHNS, CDR2 SASEGT. The V end lost 5 bases, the J end lost 0 bases, and 11 bases lay between the germline ends. This CDR3 has 15 residues. The DNA of the CDR3 is TGTGCCAGCAGTCCGGGCGACAGTAGCAATCAGCCCCAGCATTTT. It codes for CASSPGDSSNQPQHF.

This rearrangement joins TRBV6-5 to TRBJ1-5; TRBD1 aligns across 7 bases. Per germline, CDR1 MNHEY and CDR2 SVGAGI. This CDR3 contains 15 residues. With 6 bases clipped from V and 6 bases from J, the junction kept 11 bases outside the gene matches. The CDR3 reads CASRLTGAGRQPQHF. CDR3 DNA: TGTGCCAGCAGACTTACAGGGGCGGGTCGTCAGCCCCAGCATTTT.

This clone came up a few times. The chain links TRBV11-2 to TRBJ1-5; no clear D gene. Trimming stripped 1 base from V and 1 base from J, with 8 bases between. The germline gives CDR1 SGHAT, CDR2 FQNNGV. CDR3 size: 15 residues. The CDR3 region is CASSLGGRSNQPQHF. CDR3 bases: TGTGCCAGCAGCTTAGGCGGCAGAAGCAATCAGCCCCAGCATTTT. The whole variable domain, remainder taken from reference TRBV11-2 and TRBJ1-5, is EAGVAQSPRYKIIEKRQSVAFWCNPISGHATLYWYQQILGQGPKLLIQFQNNGVVDDSQLPKDRFSAERLKGVDSTLKIQPAKLEDSAVYLCASSLGGRSNQPQHFGDGTRLSIL.

The chain couples TRBV19 to TRBJ2-3, with TRBD1 as a possible D gene (6 bases). This CDR3 has 15 amino acids. Germline V gene lookup returns CDR1 LNHDA and CDR2 SQIVND (reference sequence). V lost 4 bases and J 2 bases, leaving 13 bases between the germline ends. The CDR3 DNA reads TGTGCCAGTAGTACAATGACAGGAGCCACAGATACGCAGTATTTT. This sequence encodes CASSTMTGATDTQYF.

The gene calls are TRBV18 and TRBJ2-2; D is unresolved. CDR1 is KGHSH, CDR2 LQKENI, per germline. This CDR3 is built from 15 residues. Trimming took off 4 bases at V and 1 base at J, with 10 bases between the two ends. The CDR3 DNA sequence: TGTGCCAGCTCACTTAGGACGGAGAACACCGGGGAGCTGTTTTTT. This codes for CASSLRTENTGELFF. Based on the CDR3 plus reference TRBV18 and TRBJ2-2, the full variable domain is NAGVMQNPRHLVRRRGQEARLRCSPMKGHSHVYWYRQLPEEGLKFMVYLQKENIIDESGMPKERFSAEFPKEGPSILRIQQVVRGDSAAYFCASSLRTENTGELFFGEGSRLTVL.

DNA of the CDR3: TGTGCCAGCATTACAGATTCTGGAAACACCATATATTTT. Protein: CASITDSGNTIYF. The gene calls are TRBV6-6 and TRBJ1-3; D remains unclear. V dropped 7 bases and J dropped 1 base, with 8 bases sitting between them. The CDR3 has 13 amino acids. Germline CDR1 MNHNY, CDR2 SVGAGI (reference sequence).

V usage is TRBV28 and J usage is TRBJ1-1; D is ambiguous. This CDR3 is built from 13 residues. V was pared by 6 bases and J by 5 bases, with 13 bases between. Germline V lookup: CDR1 MDHEN, CDR2 SYDVKM. The CDR3 is CASRAVVRTEAFF. In nucleotides, the CDR3 is TGTGCCAGCAGGGCCGTGGTCCGGACTGAAGCTTTCTTT.

The CDR3 spells CSVEEPGELFF. The CDR3, as DNA: TGCAGCGTTGAAGAACCCGGGGAGCTGTTTTTT. The rearrangement uses TRBV29-1 and TRBJ2-2; D is unresolved. This CDR3 comprises 11 residues. Germline assignment: CDR1 SQVTM and CDR2 ANQGSEA. Between the trimmed V and J ends, which lost 0 bases and 6 bases, there was a span of 2 bases.

This chain links TRBV4-3 with TRBJ2-2, with TRBD1 matching over 9 bases. V was clipped by 5 bases and J by 2 bases; unmatched bases: 9. CDR3 length equals 17 residues. CDR1 and CDR2 (germline): LGHNA, YSLEER. The CDR3 region is CASSGGKDRGNTGELFF. As DNA, the CDR3 is TGCGCCAGCAGCGGTGGAAAGGACAGGGGTAACACCGGGGAGCTGTTTTTT.

As DNA, the CDR3 is TGTGCCAGTAGTATTCTGCAGGGCCATAGCAATCAGCCCCAGCATTTT. Translating it yields CASSILQGHSNQPQHF. The chain uses TRBV19 and TRBJ1-5, with D possibly TRBD1 on 5 matching bases. The germline V gene encodes CDR1 LNHDA and CDR2 SQIVND (reference sequence). V lost 3 bases, J lost 0 bases, and 12 bases lay in between. CDR3 size: 16 residues.

V and J are TRBV6-5 and TRBJ1-1, with no clear D. CDR3 length: 11 amino acids. V gave up 4 bases and J gave up 3 bases, with 3 bases separating them. CDR1 is MNHEY and CDR2 is SVGAGI in the germline V gene. CDR3 coding DNA: TGTGCCAGCAGTTGGGACACTGAAGCTTTCTTT. It codes for CASSWDTEAFF.

This rearrangement joins TRBV4-1 to TRBJ2-1, with 10 bases aligning to TRBD2. Trimming at V came to 3 bases and at J to 2 bases, leaving 7 bases not matched to a gene. Germline values: CDR1 MGHRA, CDR2 YSYEKL. This CDR3 is 17 amino acids long. DNA for the CDR3: TGCGCCAGCAGCCAGGCCTTAGCGGGAGGCCCCTACAATGAGCAGTTCTTC. Its protein product is CASSQALAGGPYNEQFF.

The gene calls are TRBV7-3 and TRBJ2-1, with 9 bases identical to TRBD2. This CDR3 contains 16 residues. J was trimmed by 7 bases and V by 2 bases; bases with no gene match: 9. Germline-derived CDR1 and CDR2 are SGHTA and FQGTGA. As DNA, the CDR3 is TGTGCCAGCAGCTTAGGGGCGGGAGGGCCTCGTAATGAGCAGTTCTTC. This encodes CASSLGAGGPRNEQFF.

The chain joins TRBV7-9 to TRBJ2-3; 9 bases map to TRBD2. This CDR3 region has 17 residues. V gave up 5 bases and J gave up 4 bases; unmatched junction bases: 13. CDR1 is SEHNR, CDR2 FQNEAQ, per germline (reference sequence). CDR3 in DNA: TGTGCCAGCAGCCCCAGGAGAGGCGGGAGGGCCGCAGATACGCAGTATTTT. Its protein product is CASSPRRGGRAADTQYF.

The chain uses TRBV19 and TRBJ1-5, with TRBD1 identical over 7 bases. Germline trimming cut 11 bases from V and 2 bases from J; bases unmatched to any gene: 12. The CDR3 contains 15 residues. Per germline, CDR1 LNHDA and CDR2 SQIVND (reference sequence). The CDR3 bases are TGTGCCGCAAAGAGAGGGGGCTCGGGCAATCAGCCCCAGCATTTT. It translates to CAAKRGGSGNQPQHF.

This clone was observed a single time. J is TRBJ2-3 and V is TRBV19, with 8 nucleotides matching TRBD2. The CDR3 is 18 residues long. Germline CDR1 is LNHDA and CDR2 is SQIVND (reference sequence). Losses at the gene ends were 5 bases for V and 0 bases for J; bases not matched to a gene: 13. This CDR3 is CASSPTGGAKLSTDTQYF. The CDR3 region has the DNA TGTGCCAGTAGTCCAACCGGGGGGGCTAAACTTAGCACAGATACGCAGTATTTT.